This T cell receptor beta chain was identified in a study of T cell repertoires in cytomegalovirus infection. The overall study: A matching HLA type, together with CMV infection, was signaled by public TCR beta signatures.

The trim removed 1 base at V and 3 bases at J, leaving 4 bases unmatched. The CDR3 sequence is 15 residues long. Germline V lookup: CDR1 SNHLY, CDR2 FYNNEI. To note about this clonotype: Its antigen is as yet unknown.

TCRdb called the reads again in MiXCR, with one record for every CDR3 protein. The data contain 150,000 to 200,000 distinct CDR3 sequences, about a tenth of them singletons. Points from the study as a whole: Within the response measured ex vivo, HLA-C-restricted CMV-specific TCR beta clonotypes were dominant.

The material sequenced was PBMCs. The receptor was derived from a human donor in good health (CMV status not recorded). Some clones in this sample may be carry-over from other donors' samples. The chain employs TRBV2 and TRBJ2-3, with TRBD2 matching 7 bases. The CDR3 DNA is TGTGCCAGCAGTGAAGAGACTAGCCTGACAGATACGCAGTATTTT. Protein: CASSEETSLTDTQYF. The variable domain in full, completed from reference TRBV2 and TRBJ2-3, reads EPEVTQTPSHQVTQMGQEVILRCVPISNHLYFYWYRQILGQKVEFLVSFYNNEISEKSEIFDDQFSVERPDGSNFTLKIRSTKLEDSAMYFCASSEETSLTDTQYFGPGTRLTVL.